A selection of T cell receptor beta chains follows, all from one sample in a study of T-cell reconstitution after alpha-beta-depleted transplantation in children. TCRdb passed the PCR reads through MiXCR, listing each CDR3 protein once. This repertoire shows roughly 670,000 distinct CDR3 sequences, over 10% found once; its top ten account for 0.79%. Source: PBMCs, taken before TCRalphabeta/CD19-depleted stem cell transplant. Receptor source: a girl aged 2-10 years with congenital amegakaryocytic thrombocytopenia, due to receive a stem cell transplant. Both conserved end residues are part of each CDR3. Fields, in order: J gene, D gene, clone size, V gene, CDR3 DNA, CDR3 protein. D genes are given only for firm matches. Where a row states a size, it is once, few, many or the class of an expanded clone; other rows omit it.

TRBJ1-4,-,-,TRBV20-1,TGCAGTGCTCATTTAGGGGGGGATCGTGAAAAACTGTTTTTT,CSAHLGGDREKLFF
TRBJ1-3,-,many,TRBV5-1,TGCGCCAGCAGCTTGCAGGGAGACTCTGGAAACACCATATATTTT,CASSLQGDSGNTIYF
TRBJ2-2,TRBD2,-,TRBV20-1,TGCAGTGCCCGGAGCGGGAGCACCGGGGAGCTGTTTTTT,CSARSGSTGELFF
TRBJ1-2,-,-,TRBV12-3/TRBV12-4,TGTGCCAGCAGTTCCTGGGGGGAGGGGGATGGCTACCCCTTC,CASSSWGEGDGYPF
TRBJ1-5,-,many,TRBV5-1,TGCGCCAGCAGACCAGGGACGGCCGGGAATCAGCCCCAGCATTTT,CASRPGTAGNQPQHF
TRBJ2-7,TRBD2,few,TRBV15,TGTGCCACCAGCAGAGGGCTAGCGGGAGCCCCGGGGGAGCAGTACTTC,CATSRGLAGAPGEQYF
TRBJ2-7,-,few,TRBV20-1,TGCAGTGCTAGTCAGGGACTCCTACTTTACGAGCAGTACTTC,CSASQGLLLYEQYF
TRBJ2-3,TRBD2,few,TRBV20-1,TGCAGTGCAGGAGGCGCCTCTCTTGGCCGGGGGGGTACGCAGTATTTT,CSAGGASLGRGGTQYF
TRBJ2-1,TRBD2,few,TRBV3-1,TGTGCCAGCAGCCAAGAGGGACTAGGAGTTGATGAGCAGTTCTTC,CASSQEGLGVDEQFF
TRBJ2-3,TRBD2,-,TRBV7-2,TGTGCCAGCAGCGCCTCTAGCGGAGATACGCAGTATTTT,CASSASSGDTQYF
TRBJ2-1,-,-,TRBV7-8,TGTGCCAGCAGCTTAGTATATCATTCCAGGGGGGGTGGCTTCGATGAGCAGTTCTTC,CASSLVYHSRGGGFDEQFF
TRBJ2-7,-,many,TRBV10-3,TGTGCCATTAAGATGGAGTACGAGCAGTACTTC,CAIKMEYEQYF
TRBJ2-3,TRBD1,many,TRBV12-3/TRBV12-4,TGTGCCAGCAGCCAACAGGGGACAGATACGCAGTATTTT,CASSQQGTDTQYF
TRBJ2-7,TRBD1,-,TRBV4-2,TGTGCCAGCAGCCAAGAGTGGACAGGGGGTTCCTACGAGCAGTACTTC,CASSQEWTGGSYEQYF
TRBJ2-3,-,-,TRBV7-9,TGTGCCAGCAGCATAATCGGGCTAAATACGCAGTATTTT,CASSIIGLNTQYF
TRBJ2-7,TRBD1,-,TRBV5-5,TGTGCCAGCAGCTTGTTTCAGGGGGCGATTTGGGAGCAGTACTTC,CASSLFQGAIWEQYF
TRBJ1-1,-,few,TRBV12-3/TRBV12-4,TGTGCCAGCAGTTTAGTGGGTGACGCTGAAGCTTTCTTT,CASSLVGDAEAFF
TRBJ1-1,-,few,TRBV12-3/TRBV12-4,TGTGCCAGCAGCCTGACAGGCGACCGGAACACTGAAGCTTTCTTT,CASSLTGDRNTEAFF
TRBJ2-7,-,few,TRBV3-1,TGTGCCAGCAGCCCCCGGGGTCGAGGATACGAGCAGTACTTC,CASSPRGRGYEQYF
TRBJ1-5,-,many,TRBV4-1,TGCGCCAGCTCACGAGGGGCGCACAGTCAGCCCCAGCATTTT,CASSRGAHSQPQHF
TRBJ2-3,-,few,TRBV15,TGTGCCACCAGCGGACCCGGGAGACTCACAGATACGCAGTATTTT,CATSGPGRLTDTQYF
TRBJ2-6,-,few,TRBV3-1,TGTGCCAGCAGCCGCCCCGCGACTGGGGCCAACGTCCTGACTTTC,CASSRPATGANVLTF
TRBJ2-5,-,many,TRBV5-1,TGCGCCAGCAGCTCCACGACGAACAGGTTCCAAGAGACCCAGTACTTC,CASSSTTNRFQETQYF
TRBJ1-5,-,many,TRBV5-8,TGTGCCAGCAGCTTTTATCTACGGGGATCGGACAATCAGCCCCAGCATTTT,CASSFYLRGSDNQPQHF
TRBJ2-7,-,many,TRBV5-1,TGCGCCAGCAGCTTTGGCCTAGACTACGAGCAGTACTTC,CASSFGLDYEQYF
TRBJ1-6,-,many,TRBV20-1,TGCAGTGCTAGAGATCAGGGGACAAATTCACCCCTCCACTTT,CSARDQGTNSPLHF
TRBJ1-4,-,-,TRBV5-1,TGCGCCAGCAGCTTGGAGGGACGGCACGTAACTAATGAAAAACTGTTTTTT,CASSLEGRHVTNEKLFF
TRBJ2-7,-,many,TRBV29-1,TGCAGCGTTGGGTGGCTAGAGGGCGAGCAGTACTTC,CSVGWLEGEQYF
TRBJ2-6,-,many,TRBV28,TGTGCCAGCAGTTTGGTCCAATCTGGGGCCAACGTCCTGACTTTC,CASSLVQSGANVLTF
TRBJ1-4,-,many,TRBV20-1,TGCAGTGCTAAAGCGTCCGGGAAAAATGAAAAACTGTTTTTT,CSAKASGKNEKLFF
TRBJ2-7,TRBD2,many,TRBV29-1,TGCAGCGTCGAAGCGGGAGGCGCCTACGAGCAGTACTTC,CSVEAGGAYEQYF
TRBJ2-3,-,-,TRBV12-1,TGTGCCAGCAGCTTGGGGGAAGCTAGCGGGAGGATCACAGATACGCAGTATTTT,CASSLGEASGRITDTQYF
TRBJ1-1,-,many,TRBV10-3,TGTGCCATCAGAGCACCCGACTTGGTCACTGAAGCTTTCTTT,CAIRAPDLVTEAFF
TRBJ2-7,TRBD2,many,TRBV20-1,TGCAGTGCTAAACTAGCGGGAAGCTCCTACGAGCAGTACTTC,CSAKLAGSSYEQYF
TRBJ1-2,-,few,TRBV20-1,TGCAGTGCTCTAACTTCCGGGGTCGCTTATGGCTACACCTTC,CSALTSGVAYGYTF
TRBJ2-3,-,many,TRBV12-3/TRBV12-4,TGTGCCAGCAGCCACTTAGCGCCTCACACAGATACGCAGTATTTT,CASSHLAPHTDTQYF
TRBJ1-1,TRBD1,-,TRBV18,TGTGCCAGCTCACCTGGGACAGGGTTCACTGAAGCTTTCTTT,CASSPGTGFTEAFF
TRBJ1-1,-,many,TRBV5-1,TGCGCCAGCAGCTATCAGGGTACACGCGCTGAAGCTTTCTTT,CASSYQGTRAEAFF
TRBJ2-1,-,few,TRBV7-9,TGTGCCAGCAGCTCCGGGGGGCAGTTGATGGTGCAGTTCTTC,CASSSGGQLMVQFF
TRBJ2-7,-,few,TRBV28,TGTGCCAGCAGTTTGGGGAATCGTGGGGAGCAGTACTTC,CASSLGNRGEQYF
TRBJ2-5,-,few,TRBV7-2,TGTGCCAGCAGCTTAGTTACAGGCTCCGAAGAGACCCAGTACTTC,CASSLVTGSEETQYF
TRBJ1-5,-,many,TRBV7-2,TGTGCCAGCAGCCCAATTACAAATCAGCCCCAGCATTTT,CASSPITNQPQHF
TRBJ2-1,TRBD1,many,TRBV5-1,TGCGCCAGCAGCTCCCTACAGGGGGCCAGCTCCTACAATGAGCAGTTCTTC,CASSSLQGASSYNEQFF
TRBJ2-7,TRBD2,many,TRBV20-1,TGCAGTGCTAGAGATTTTAGCGGGGCCTACGAGCAGTACTTC,CSARDFSGAYEQYF
TRBJ2-7,-,-,TRBV29-1,TGCAGCGTTGCAACTTATAACTACGAGCAGTACTTC,CSVATYNYEQYF
TRBJ2-1,TRBD2,many,TRBV5-6,TGTGCCAGCAGCGAACTAGCGGGCAACTACAATGAGCAGTTCTTC,CASSELAGNYNEQFF
TRBJ2-4,-,many,TRBV15,TGTGCCACCAGCAACCCCAAGGGGGTCGGCGCCAAAAACATTCAGTACTTC,CATSNPKGVGAKNIQYF
TRBJ2-3,-,-,TRBV2,TGTGCCAGCAGTGAATACCCGGGACTTAGCACAGATACGCAGTATTTT,CASSEYPGLSTDTQYF
TRBJ2-7,-,few,TRBV12-3/TRBV12-4,TGTGCCAGCAGTTTGATGGGCGGAGTGATCTACGAGCAGTACTTC,CASSLMGGVIYEQYF
TRBJ2-1,TRBD1,-,TRBV29-1,TGCAGCGGGAGCCGGGACAGGGTGGCAAATGAGCAGTTCTTC,CSGSRDRVANEQFF
TRBJ2-1,-,few,TRBV7-9,TGTGCCAGCAGCCTAGGACGGCCCCAGTTCTTC,CASSLGRPQFF